The T cell receptor beta chain described here comes from a study of T cells in Graves' hyperthyroidism and ophthalmopathy (dated by TCRdb to between 2017 and 2020). As for the study more broadly: TCR V-J signatures able to tell the groups apart were searched for in a discovery cohort of more than 90 patients, of whom more than 40 had Graves' ophthalmopathy and about 60 had stable Graves' hyperthyroidism. According to the paper, TCR Vbeta CDR3 sequencing was carried out on approximately 140 peripheral blood samples, which came from approximately 43 ophthalmopathy, 75 or so hyperthyroidism and approximately 17 progressor patients. Prospective prediction of ophthalmopathy was tested in an independent validation cohort of 18 to 20 hyperthyroidism patients and some 17 patients who later progressed to ophthalmopathy. For training and testing, the approximately 97 patients in the discovery cohort were randomly divided in a 7:3 ratio. The study also compared thyroid tissue and blood T-cell repertoires from more than 5 Graves' hyperthyroidism patients. After sampling, hyperthyroidism patients received methimazole starting at 30 mg daily, and ophthalmopathy patients received high-dose intravenous methylprednisolone.

In the germline V gene, CDR1 corresponds to SGHTA and CDR2 to FQGNSA. The junction shows trimming of 5 bases on V and 5 bases on J, plus 7 bases between the germline ends. There are 13 amino acids in the CDR3, from cysteine to phenylalanine inclusive. Only CDR3 DNA is held: 39 bases, read in frame from base 1. Results and caveats for the whole study, not just this receptor: A 13 V-J signature model separated ophthalmopathy from stable hyperthyroidism, with about 90% sensitivity and just under 84% specificity in cross-validation and 80%/75% in testing. Sample size was not statistically predetermined, and investigators were not blinded to group allocation. In validation, progression to ophthalmopathy was predicted by the model with 55% to 71% sensitivity and 72% to 85% specificity, a median of approximately 6.5 months before onset. Most expanded thyroid clonotypes (frequency above 0.001) were also detected in blood, a finding suggesting that blood repertoires may reflect thyroid immune responses.

This clonotype was recorded at least ten times. Its antigen remains unidentified. No quality values exist for individual bases; no much larger clone is one base distant. Exclusion was applied to patients with uncontrolled infections, other autoimmune diseases, pregnancy or lactation. Diagnoses were established on the basis of clinical symptoms, serum thyroxine and TRAb, thyroid ultrasound, and orbital computed tomography. Total RNA was extracted with Trizol reagent, and quality was checked on an Agilent 2100 Bioanalyzer. The TCR beta CDR3 regions were amplified from the RNA transcripts. The TCR CDR3 was subjected to a first round of RT-PCR using the HTBI primer set and the Qiagen OneStep RT-PCR kit. Libraries were constructed in a second round of multiplex PCR, after which size selection and purification were carried out. Paired-end sequencing of the libraries was performed with 100 bp reads on an Illumina HiSeq2000. The original methods were these. SOAPnuke was used to process the raw data, removing reads that contained adapters or uncalled bases, had a mean Phred below 15, or lacked an exact match to the constant primer or identifier. COPE v1.2.5 was used to merge high-quality paired reads, and clonotypes were defined as unique nucleotide sequences. MiTCR v1.1 was used to align the clonotypes against IMGT TRBV, TRBD and TRBJ reference segments. The analysis included only V-J combinations with a frequency above 0.0001, which together covered 99.2% of the repertoires. A TCS score was defined as the ratio between F50 (clonal expansion) and ExV (chaos), using BLOSUM62-based TCRdist between CDR3 peptides within each V-J. Welch's t-statistics and random forest reduced roughly 500 V-J features to 10 to 15, which were used in a naive Bayes classifier (R e1071). The similarity between thyroid and blood repertoires was quantified using the Morisita-Horn index. TCRdb itself trimmed the public reads at Q25 with fastp, ran MiXCR and retained productive beta chains. Here each entry gathers all rows of one CDR3 protein and keeps the most common genes and DNA. What appears here as the V and J calls and clone size reflects TCRdb's work, not the paper's. The sample table holds about 660,000 distinct CDR3 sequences, of which 45% were seen once. The ten largest clones capture less than 9.5% of the sample.

The source is an adult man with Graves' disease, either hyperthyroidism or ophthalmopathy (not recorded which). The chain was built from TRBV7-2 and TRBJ1-6, and perhaps TRBD1 as D gene, on 5 matching bases. Specimen: peripheral blood or thyroid tissue (not recorded which). The DNA sequence is as follows: TGTGCCAGCAGCCGGGGGAATAATTCACCCCTCCACTTT. This codes for CASSRGNNSPLHF.